A selection of T cell receptor beta chains follows, all from one sample in a study of metastatic and nonmetastatic thyroid tumors. TCRdb re-processed the PCR reads through MiXCR. The data hold some 93,000 clones, with roughly 13% observed a single time. Sequenced: blood. The receptors stem from a female donor with papillary thyroid cancer or a benign thyroid nodule (not recorded which). Some clones in this sample may be carry-over from other donors' samples. Both conserved end residues are part of each CDR3. A D gene is named only where the DNA matches it firmly. Part of the rows lack a size; the others show once, few, many or a class for expanded clones.

CDR3 DNA | CDR3 protein | clone size | J gene | D gene | V gene
TGTGCCTGGCGTCGGACCGGGTATGAGCAGTTCTTC | CAWRRTGYEQFF | many | TRBJ2-1 | . | TRBV30
TGTGCCAGCAGCAACAGGGTTGGTCTCTACAATGAGCAGTTCTTC | CASSNRVGLYNEQFF | many | TRBJ2-1 | . | TRBV6-2/TRBV6-3
TGTGCCAGCAGCTTAGAATCCTGGAGCAATCAGCCCCAGCATTTT | CASSLESWSNQPQHF | many | TRBJ1-5 | . | TRBV7-2
TGTGCCTGGAGTCCGATAGGCGGCACTGAAGCTTTCTTT | CAWSPIGGTEAFF | . | TRBJ1-1 | . | TRBV30
TGTGCCACCAGCAGAGAAACGGCTAGCACAGATACGCAGTATTTT | CATSRETASTDTQYF | many | TRBJ2-3 | . | TRBV15
TGTGCCAGCAGTTACTCGACGGGAGATTCGACAGATACGCAGTATTTT | CASSYSTGDSTDTQYF | . | TRBJ2-3 | . | TRBV6-5
TGTGCCAGTACCTCATCAGGGGACCCCTCGGGCGAGCAGTACTTC | CASTSSGDPSGEQYF | many | TRBJ2-7 | . | TRBV19
TGTGCCAGCAGCCAACCCCTAGCAAACACCGGGGAGCTGTTTTTT | CASSQPLANTGELFF | many | TRBJ2-2 | . | TRBV7-8
TGTGCCACCAGCAGGGAGAGTCACGTAAATGAGCAGTTCTTC | CATSRESHVNEQFF | many | TRBJ2-1 | . | TRBV15
TGTGCCAGCAGCTTGGAAGCAGATAGCTCCTACAATGAGCAGTTCTTC | CASSLEADSSYNEQFF | many | TRBJ2-1 | . | TRBV5-5
TGCAGCTATCTAGGAGCGGGAGCTTACGAGCAGTACTTC | CSYLGAGAYEQYF | many | TRBJ2-7 | TRBD2 | TRBV29-1
TGTGCCAGCCCTGGACGGAGTCTAGCGGGAGGTAACAATGAGCAGTTCTTC | CASPGRSLAGGNNEQFF | many | TRBJ2-1 | TRBD2 | TRBV25-1
TGTGCCAGCTCACCGAACACCGGGGAGCTGTTTTTT | CASSPNTGELFF | many | TRBJ2-2 | . | TRBV18
TGTGCCAGCAGCCCAGAGGGGAGTGCCAATGAGCAGTTCTTC | CASSPEGSANEQFF | many | TRBJ2-1 | . | TRBV9
TGTGCCAGCAGTAAGGACAGGGTGGTGGTCGAGCAGTACTTC | CASSKDRVVVEQYF | many | TRBJ2-7 | TRBD1 | TRBV28
TGTGCCAGCAGCTTAGAGGCGGGCGGAAGCTCCTACAATGAGCAGTTCTTC | CASSLEAGGSSYNEQFF | many | TRBJ2-1 | . | TRBV11-2